The T cell receptor (beta chain) under discussion was sequenced for a study of siplizumab effects on memory and regulatory T cells. Study-wide results and limits: Naive T cell populations appeared to exhibit greater diversity than memory cells and appeared to be major alloresponse contributors. Just a small share of alloreactive clones was traced back to unstimulated subsets.

On this clone: Its antigen is currently unknown.

Germline trimming cut 4 bases from V and 0 bases from J; bases unmatched to any gene: 4. This CDR3 region has 15 residues. Looked up from germline, CDR1 is MGHRA and CDR2 is YSYEKL. TCR templates, 75,000 to 100,000 per sample, were assayed. The repertoire was sequenced with immunoSEQ multiplex PCR; TCRdb's copy has only in-frame clones and lacks some. The data show some 110,000 clones, about 92% seen once. V is TRBV4-1 and J is TRBJ2-3; 7 bases are shared with TRBD1. Sequencing used CD4+ T cells sorted from blood. This clonotype originated in a human donor in good health. The CDR3 protein is CASSPGTASTDTQYF. As DNA, the CDR3 is TGCGCCAGCAGCCCCGGGACAGCTAGCACAGATACGCAGTATTTT.